These 4 T cell receptor beta chains were sequenced from one sample in a study of T cells after posttransplantation cyclophosphamide. Libraries were prepared by immunoSEQ multiplex PCR; TCRdb keeps only in-frame clonotypes and omits some of them. The sample shows around 34,000 clones, none of them appearing just once. Material for sequencing was PBMCs. These receptors all come from a woman aged 50 to 65 in good health and a related stem cell transplant donor.

This clone appeared many times. The rearrangement joins TRBV5-1 to TRBJ1-2, with 8 bases that match TRBD1. The CDR3 is 16 residues long. Unmatched junction bases numbered 11, after V lost 4 bases and J lost 3 bases. From germline, CDR1 is SGHRS and CDR2 YFSETQ. CDR3 protein: CASSEHQGAGDYGYTF. The CDR3 coding sequence is TGCGCCAGCAGCGAACATCAGGGGGCCGGGGACTATGGCTACACCTTC.

This clone was seen repeatedly, ten times or more. The chain is built from TRBV4-1 and TRBJ1-3; tentatively, D is TRBD1 (5 bases). Germline V CDR1 and CDR2: MGHRA, YSYEKL. Between the trimmed V and J ends, which lost 4 bases and 0 bases, there was a span of 13 bases. The CDR3 has 16 amino acids. The CDR3 protein is CASSPVRGFSGNTIYF. The CDR3 DNA reads as TGCGCCAGCAGCCCGGTGAGGGGTTTCTCTGGAAACACCATATATTTT.

At least ten counts were recorded for this clone. V usage is TRBV7-3 and J usage is TRBJ1-2; 9 bases are shared with TRBD1. V shed 2 bases and J 4 bases; nucleotides not matched to a gene: 8. CDR3 length: 16 amino acids. Germline V gene data show CDR1 as SGHTA and CDR2 as FQGTGA. The CDR3 region is CASSLGNRTGVYGYTF. The DNA for the CDR3 is TGTGCCAGCAGCTTAGGTAATAGGACAGGGGTCTATGGCTACACCTTC.

This clone was counted at least ten times. The chain employs TRBV7-6 and TRBJ2-7; 9 bases fit TRBD1. CDR1 is SGHVS, CDR2 FNYEAQ, per germline. The V segment lost 5 bases and the J segment 3 bases; nucleotides outside the gene matches: 8. The length of the CDR3 is 15 residues. The CDR3 coding sequence is TGTGCCAGCAGCCATGGGGGGACAGGGCTCTACGAGCAGTACTTC. Its translation is CASSHGGTGLYEQYF.